The text below deals with one T cell receptor beta chain. The antigen is unknown. The data stem from a study of glioma-infiltrating T cells. About the study: Samples included WHO grade II oligodendrogliomas or astrocytomas and initial-diagnosis grade IV glioblastomas. Study-level findings and limits: Patients with low tissue-blood divergence carried a signature set of shared blood CDR3 motifs. Gliomas, especially low-grade, showed above-expected tissue-blood divergence; non-neoplastic patients showed below.

Amplification of TCR alpha and beta CDR3 regions from RNA used iRepertoire nested multiplex PCR. Input was 100-400 ng of tissue mRNA or PBMC total RNA. TCRdb re-called the multiplex PCR reads through MiXCR, storing one row per CDR3 protein. This table has fewer than 500,000 distinct CDR3 sequences, 41% appearing once. The CDR3 loop spans 17 amino acids. With 4 bases removed from V and 2 bases from J, the gap between germline ends came to 17 bases. Germline CDR1 is MGHRA and CDR2 is YSYEKL. The genes are TRBV4-1 and TRBJ1-4; no clear D. The material sequenced was glioma tissue, nonneoplastic brain tissue, or PBMCs (not recorded which). The clonotype was recovered from a human donor with low-grade glioma or glioblastoma, undergoing nonglioma brain surgery, or in good health (not recorded which). The CDR3 loop reads CASSRYGGSTTNEKLFF. In DNA, the CDR3 is TGCGCCAGCAGCCGTTATGGAGGTTCCACCACTAATGAAAAACTGTTTTTT.